Shown below are 23 T cell receptor beta chains from a single sample sequenced in a study of cytomegalovirus exposure and HLA in healthy donors. Vbeta (60) and Jbeta (13) primers were used in the PCR. Assay: immunoSEQ multiplex PCR; the TCRdb copy retains only in-frame clones and omits some. The table lists over 85,000 clones, roughly three quarters of them singletons. The sample was PBMCs. The receptors derive from a female donor in good health and CMV-seronegative.

CDR3 sequence reads: CASSLEVLPRNYGYTF. CDR3 nucleotide sequence: TGCGCCAGCAGCTTGGAGGTGCTCCCCAGGAACTATGGCTACACCTTC. The gene calls are TRBV5-1 and TRBJ1-2; D is unclear. This CDR3 has 16 residues. CDR1 SGHRS and CDR2 YFSETQ come from the germline V gene. V lost 0 bases to trimming and J lost 2 bases, with 14 bases between them.

The chain links TRBV28 to TRBJ2-7; the match to TRBD1 covers 9 bases. Germline V gene sequence: CDR1 MDHEN, CDR2 SYDVKM. With V trimmed by 6 bases and J by 7 bases, 10 bases remained unmatched. The CDR3 is 14 amino acids. CDR3 bases: TGTGCCAGCAGCACGGGACAGGGCGTGTTTGAGCAGTACTTC. Translation: CASSTGQGVFEQYF.

The rearrangement joins TRBV5-4 to TRBJ1-1, with 9 nucleotides matching TRBD1. V was pared by 5 bases and J by 6 bases, with 8 bases of the junction left unmatched. CDR3 length: 14 amino acids. The germline CDR1 and CDR2 sequences are SGHNT and YYREEE (reference sequence). The CDR3 DNA reads as TGTGCCAGCAGTGTGGGACAGGGACAATCTGAAGCTTTCTTT. Its translation is CASSVGQGQSEAFF.

J is TRBJ1-2 and V is TRBV14; 7 nucleotides agree with TRBD1. The ends lost 5 bases at V and 3 bases at J; junction bases unmatched: 6. The germline V gene encodes CDR1 SGHDN and CDR2 FVKESK. The CDR3 loop spans 14 amino acids. DNA for the CDR3: TGTGCCAGCAGCTACATCACAGGGGACTATGGCTACACCTTC. Translation: CASSYITGDYGYTF.

This clone was counted between two and nine times. This rearrangement joins TRBV25-1 to TRBJ1-3, with D maybe TRBD1 (6 bases). V was shortened by 4 bases and J by 1 base, with 11 bases between the two germline ends. Germline V gene lookup returns CDR1 MGHDK and CDR2 SYGVNS. This CDR3 has 15 amino acids. The CDR3 nucleotides read TGTGCCAGCAGTGTCCTCAGGGGATCTGGAAACACCATATATTTT. The encoded protein is CASSVLRGSGNTIYF.

J is TRBJ2-7 and V is TRBV19; 9 bases are a match to TRBD1. The CDR3 sequence is 16 residues long. V was pared by 6 bases and J by 2 bases, with 11 bases of the junction left unmatched. Germline CDR1 LNHDA, CDR2 SQIVND (reference sequence). The CDR3 protein is CASRGPGQGLTYEQYF. In DNA, the CDR3 is TGTGCCAGTAGGGGCCCGGGACAGGGCCTAACCTACGAGCAGTACTTC.

The chain couples TRBV6-4 to TRBJ1-2, with D possibly TRBD1 on 6 matching bases. The CDR3 totals 14 residues. Per the germline V gene, CDR1 is MRHNA and CDR2 is SNTAGT. V was pared by 4 bases and J by 6 bases, with 15 bases between. In DNA form, the CDR3 reads TGTGCCAGCAGTGGTCGTGAGGGGGACGATGGCTACACCTTC. Translated: CASSGREGDDGYTF.

The chain is built from TRBV4-1 and TRBJ1-3; D is unresolved. This CDR3 is 15 amino acids long. V was cut by 3 bases and J by 0 bases, with 9 bases left in between. Germline CDR1 and CDR2: MGHRA and YSYEKL. The CDR3 loop is CASSQAGSSGNTIYF. For the CDR3, the DNA is TGCGCCAGCAGCCAGGCTGGGAGCTCTGGAAACACCATATATTTT.

V is TRBV13 and J is TRBJ2-7; TRBD2 matches at 10 bases. V trimming: 6 bases; J trimming: 3 bases; junction bases outside the gene matches: 5. CDR3 length: 14 residues. Germline assignment: CDR1 PRHDT and CDR2 FYEKMQ (reference sequence). CDR3 nucleotide sequence: TGTGCCAGCAGACCTAGCGGGAGAGTCTACGAGCAGTACTTC. It codes for CASRPSGRVYEQYF.

V and J are TRBV5-6 and TRBJ2-1; 7 positions match TRBD2. Per the germline V gene, CDR1 is SGHDT and CDR2 is YYEEEE. The CDR3 extends over 16 amino acids. With 3 bases clipped from V and 6 bases from J, the junction kept 12 bases outside the gene matches. The CDR3 DNA reads as TGTGCCAGCAGCTCCCGGTGGGGGAGCGGGGCCAATGAGCAGTTCTTC. Translated, it gives CASSSRWGSGANEQFF.

The chain is built from TRBV11-2 and TRBJ1-1, with D maybe TRBD1 (5 bases). The CDR3 totals 14 residues. Germline CDR1 SGHAT, CDR2 FQNNGV. Between the trimmed V and J ends, which lost 4 bases and 4 bases, there was a span of 13 bases. The CDR3 here is CASSSGGWFTEAFF. CDR3 DNA: TGTGCCAGCAGCTCGGGGGGTTGGTTCACTGAAGCTTTCTTT. Filled out from reference TRBV11-2 and TRBJ1-1, the complete variable domain reads EAGVAQSPRYKIIEKRQSVAFWCNPISGHATLYWYQQILGQGPKLLIQFQNNGVVDDSQLPKDRFSAERLKGVDSTLKIQPAKLEDSAVYLCASSSGGWFTEAFFGQGTRLTVV.

V and J are TRBV9 and TRBJ2-7, with a possible D match to TRBD2 (5 bases). The germline V gene encodes CDR1 SGDLS and CDR2 YYNGEE. There are 13 residues in the CDR3. V shed 0 bases and J shed 4 bases, with 8 bases lying between them. The CDR3 region is CASSVAGEYEQYF. The DNA of the CDR3 is TGTGCCAGCAGCGTAGCTGGGGAGTACGAGCAGTACTTC.

This chain joins TRBV5-1 and TRBJ2-3; 16 positions agree with TRBD2. V dropped 4 bases and J dropped 5; count of bases not matched to a gene: 10. The germline CDR1 and CDR2 sequences are SGHRS and YFSETQ. The CDR3 spans 18 residues. CDR3 in amino acids: CASSPPGLAGGPGDTQYF. The CDR3 DNA reads TGCGCCAGCAGCCCTCCGGGACTAGCGGGGGGGCCGGGAGATACGCAGTATTTT.

This clone was seen only once. This chain connects TRBV5-1 to TRBJ2-1; 8 bases line up with TRBD2. CDR1 is SGHRS and CDR2 is YFSETQ in the germline V gene. The CDR3 has 15 amino acids. Trimming cost V 0 bases and J 10 bases; bases outside gene matches: 9. The DNA of the CDR3 is TGCGCCAGCAGCTTGGAGGGCGGGGGGCCATGGGAGCAGTTCTTC. It encodes CASSLEGGGPWEQFF. Based on the CDR3 plus reference TRBV5-1 and TRBJ2-1, the full variable domain is KAGVTQTPRYLIKTRGQQVTLSCSPISGHRSVSWYQQTPGQGLQFLFEYFSETQRNKGNFPGRFSGRQFSNSRSEMNVSTLELGDSALYLCASSLEGGGPWEQFFGPGTRLTVL.

The CDR3 loop is CASSIPPQGHTYQPQHF. The CDR3 nucleotides read TGTGCCAGCAGCATACCTCCACAGGGCCATACTTATCAGCCCCAGCATTTT. This chain links TRBV11-2 with TRBJ1-5, with D perhaps matching TRBD1 (6 bases). Germline-derived CDR1 and CDR2 are SGHAT and FQNNGV. Between the trimmed V and J ends, which lost 5 bases and 5 bases, there was a span of 22 bases. There are 17 residues in the CDR3.

This clone was counted only a few times. The CDR3 sequence: CASSQVGLGSTGELFF. The CDR3 bases are TGCGCCAGCAGCCAGGTGGGACTAGGATCGACCGGGGAGCTGTTTTTT. The chain links TRBV4-3 to TRBJ2-2, with 8 positions matching TRBD2. J was trimmed by 5 bases and V by 3 bases; bases with no gene match: 8. Per germline, CDR1 LGHNA and CDR2 YSLEER. The CDR3 loop spans 16 amino acids.

The rearrangement links TRBV7-9 to TRBJ1-3; the match to TRBD1 covers 9 bases. J was trimmed by 0 bases and V by 8 bases; bases with no gene match: 5. CDR3 length equals 15 residues. Germline values: CDR1 SEHNR, CDR2 FQNEAQ (reference sequence). In DNA form, the CDR3 reads TGTGCCAGCGACAGGGGGTCAATCTCTGGAAACACCATATATTTT. Translated, it gives CASDRGSISGNTIYF. The complete variable domain, with remaining parts taken from reference TRBV7-9 and TRBJ1-3, reads DTGVSQNPRHKITKRGQNVTFRCDPISEHNRLYWYRQTLGQGPEFLTYFQNEAQLEKSRLLSDRFSAERPKGSFSTLEIQRTEQGDSAMYLCASDRGSISGNTIYFGEGSWLTVV.

A few counts support this clone. V is TRBV5-6 and J is TRBJ1-1, with 7 bases that match TRBD1. The CDR3 sequence is 13 residues long. Per germline, CDR1 SGHDT and CDR2 YYEEEE. Unmatched junction bases numbered 6, after V lost 4 bases and J lost 6 bases. CDR3 nucleotides: TGTGCCAGCAGCCAAAAGACAGGGTCTGAAGCTTTCTTT. Encoded protein: CASSQKTGSEAFF.

The chain uses TRBV18 and TRBJ1-2; D is possibly TRBD1 (6 bases). Germline CDR1 reads KGHSH; CDR2 reads LQKENI. V lost 2 bases and J 4 bases, leaving 17 bases between the germline ends. This CDR3 is built from 16 residues. CDR3 bases: TGTGCCAGCTCACCATCGGACAGCCTATCCCCCTATGGCTACACCTTC. It specifies CASSPSDSLSPYGYTF.

The chain is built from TRBV15 and TRBJ2-4, with D possibly matching TRBD2 (7 bases). V lost 5 bases and J 0 bases, leaving 14 bases between the germline ends. This CDR3 contains 16 residues. Germline V gene sequence: CDR1 LNHNV, CDR2 YYDKDF (reference sequence). This CDR3 reads CATSRGAQLAKNIQYF. The DNA of the CDR3 is TGTGCCACCAGCCGGGGGGCTCAGTTAGCCAAAAACATTCAGTACTTC.

This clone was detected a few times. This chain links TRBV19 with TRBJ1-1, with D perhaps matching TRBD1 (5 bases). The CDR3 sequence is 14 residues long. Germline CDR1 is LNHDA and CDR2 is SQIVND (reference sequence). V was clipped by 4 bases and J by 0 bases, with 9 bases between them. The CDR3 nucleotides read TGTGCCAGTAGTAGGGGGGGGATGAACACTGAAGCTTTCTTT. Protein product: CASSRGGMNTEAFF. The whole variable domain, remainder taken from reference TRBV19 and TRBJ1-1, is DGGITQSPKYLFRKEGQNVTLSCEQNLNHDAMYWYRQDPGQGLRLIYYSQIVNDFQKGDIAEGYSVSREKKESFPLTVTSAQKNPTAFYLCASSRGGMNTEAFFGQGTRLTVV.

This rearrangement joins TRBV19 to TRBJ1-1; 7 bases line up with TRBD1. Germline CDR1 is LNHDA and CDR2 is SQIVND (reference sequence). With 7 bases clipped from V and 10 bases from J, the junction kept 15 bases outside the gene matches. CDR3 length equals 14 residues. The CDR3 spells CASMDQGVGSGAFF. The CDR3 DNA is TGTGCCAGTATGGACCAGGGGGTAGGCTCCGGAGCTTTCTTT.

The rearrangement uses TRBV6-1 and TRBJ2-1; D not resolved. V was cut by 8 bases and J by 15 bases, with 8 bases left in between. The germline V gene has CDR1 MNHNS and CDR2 SASEGT. This CDR3 has 8 residues. The CDR3 region has the DNA TGTGCCAGCGGCCTTCGGTTCTTC. The encoded protein is CASGLRFF.